This T cell receptor (beta chain) was captured by sequencing in a study of blood T cell repertoires in COVID-19. TCRdb's table, derived via immunoSEQ multiplex PCR, lists solely in-frame clones and lacks some. The sample holds about 130,000 clones, approximately 90% seen once. Trimming at V came to 6 bases and at J to 7 bases, leaving 10 bases not matched to a gene. The germline CDR1 and CDR2 sequences are SGHRS and YFSETQ. The CDR3 sequence is 15 residues long. Sequenced: peripheral blood. J is TRBJ2-1 and V is TRBV5-1; 10 bases match TRBD2. The TCR comes from a middle-aged man with active or convalescent COVID-19. The DNA of the CDR3 is TGCGCCAGCACCTCACTAGCGGGATCGGGGAATGAGCAGTTCTTC. It specifies CASTSLAGSGNEQFF.